These T cell receptor beta chains were read from a single sample in a study of blood T cell repertoires in COVID-19. Sequencing was performed with immunoSEQ multiplex PCR; in TCRdb, only in-frame clones are kept and a portion is missing. The sample holds roughly 20,000 clones; 86% are singletons and the top ten take approximately 10%. The sequencing sample was made of peripheral blood. The receptors come from a human donor in a cohort sampled during active COVID-19. CDR3s include the opening cysteine and the closing phenylalanine or tryptophan. The order of the fields is clone size, D gene, V gene, J gene, CDR3 protein, CDR3 DNA. A D gene is named only where the DNA matches it firmly. The size of a clone is reported for some rows only, either as once, few or many, or as a class for expanded clones.

>NA|TRBD2|TRBV19|TRBJ2-1
CASRPGLGYNEQFF
TGTGCCAGTAGGCCGGGACTAGGGTACAATGAGCAGTTCTTC
>NA|TRBD2|TRBV28|TRBJ2-7
CASSPTPSGIYEQYF
TGTGCCAGCAGTCCAACCCCTAGCGGGATCTACGAGCAGTACTTC
>NA|NA|TRBV30|TRBJ2-7
CAWMAQSYEQYF
TGTGCCTGGATGGCCCAATCCTACGAGCAGTACTTC
>once|NA|TRBV28|TRBJ1-6
CASSSLRGYNSPLHF
TGTGCCAGCAGTTCCCTCAGGGGTTATAATTCACCCCTCCACTTT
>NA|TRBD2|TRBV28|TRBJ2-1
CASSPWTSGDSYNEQFF
TGTGCCAGCAGTCCGTGGACTAGCGGGGACTCCTACAATGAGCAGTTCTTC
>NA|NA|TRBV6-5|TRBJ1-3
CASSYALDSSGNTIYF
TGTGCCAGCAGTTACGCCTTAGACAGCTCTGGAAACACCATATATTTT
>NA|NA|TRBV4-1|TRBJ1-5
CASSQAGREVGQPQHF
TGCGCCAGCAGCCAAGCAGGCAGGGAGGTAGGTCAGCCCCAGCATTTT
>NA|TRBD1|TRBV3-1/TRBV3-2|TRBJ2-2
CASSQAGTGGGGELFF
TGTGCCAGCAGCCAGGCCGGGACAGGGGGGGGCGGGGAGCTGTTTTTT
>NA|TRBD2|TRBV28|TRBJ2-3
CASSPGLAGPSGGDTDTQYF
TGTGCCAGCAGCCCCGGACTAGCGGGCCCTTCTGGCGGGGACACAGATACGCAGTATTTT
>NA|TRBD1|TRBV7-3|TRBJ2-3
CASASQGADTQYF
TGTGCCAGCGCAAGTCAGGGGGCAGATACGCAGTATTTT
>NA|TRBD1|TRBV27|TRBJ2-1
CASTREGASYNEQFF
TGTGCCAGCACCCGAGAGGGGGCATCCTACAATGAGCAGTTCTTC
>NA|TRBD1|TRBV27|TRBJ1-6
CASSWTGGHNSPLHF
TGTGCCAGCAGTTGGACAGGAGGGCACAATTCACCCCTCCACTTT
>NA|NA|TRBV3-1/TRBV3-2|TRBJ2-6
CASSQVTGTGANVLTF
TGTGCCAGCAGCCAAGTCACAGGGACTGGGGCCAACGTCCTGACTTTC
>NA|TRBD1|TRBV4-1|TRBJ1-1
CASSHIGTANTEAFF
TGCGCCAGCAGCCACATCGGGACAGCGAACACTGAAGCTTTCTTT
>NA|NA|TRBV7-2|TRBJ2-7
CASNPGFSTGEQYF
TGTGCCAGCAATCCCGGGTTCTCTACAGGGGAGCAGTACTTC
>NA|NA|TRBV7-5|TRBJ2-5
CVRSYPLGPQETQYF
TGTGTCAGAAGCTACCCTCTAGGTCCCCAAGAGACCCAGTACTTC
>NA|NA|TRBV5-1|TRBJ2-5
CASSLAIGHEETQYF
TGCGCCAGCAGCTTGGCCATTGGACACGAAGAGACCCAGTACTTC
>few|NA|TRBV29-1|TRBJ1-5
CSVRTAPNQPQHF
TGCAGCGTTCGGACAGCCCCCAATCAGCCCCAGCATTTT
>NA|NA|TRBV25-1|TRBJ1-1
CASSLLGSTEAFF
TGTGCCAGCAGTCTCCTAGGGAGCACTGAAGCTTTCTTT
>few|NA|TRBV11-2|TRBJ2-3
CASSLIAGMVSDTQYF
TGTGCCAGCAGCCTTATTGCGGGAATGGTCTCAGATACGCAGTATTTT
>NA|TRBD2|TRBV24-1|TRBJ2-5
CATSDLLRGGGETQYF
TGTGCCACCAGTGATTTGCTGAGGGGCGGGGGGGAGACCCAGTACTTC
>NA|TRBD2|TRBV18|TRBJ2-7
CASSPRLAGDGYF
TGTGCCAGCTCACCGCGGCTAGCGGGGGACGGGTACTTC
>NA|TRBD1|TRBV7-9|TRBJ1-1
CASSSDRGRGTEAFF
TGTGCCAGCAGCTCCGACAGGGGGCGAGGCACTGAAGCTTTCTTT
>NA|NA|TRBV6-5|TRBJ1-2
CASRRVSNYGYTF
TGTGCCAGCAGGCGAGTCTCTAACTATGGCTACACCTTC
>NA|TRBD2|TRBV5-6|TRBJ2-2
CASSSRDLAVTGELFF
TGTGCCAGCAGCAGCCGGGATCTAGCGGTCACCGGGGAGCTGTTTTTT
>NA|TRBD1|TRBV28|TRBJ1-5
CASRRQGASQPQHF
TGTGCCAGCAGGAGACAGGGGGCGAGTCAGCCCCAGCATTTT
>NA|TRBD1|TRBV5-1|TRBJ2-4
CASSWSGTGTKNIQYF
TGCGCCAGCAGCTGGTCCGGGACAGGGACTAAAAACATTCAGTACTTC
>once|TRBD1|TRBV19|TRBJ2-3
CASSTITGATDTQYF
TGTGCCAGTAGTACAATAACAGGGGCCACAGATACGCAGTATTTT
>NA|NA|TRBV10-1|TRBJ1-5
CASSGQVNQPQHF
TGCGCCAGCAGTGGACAGGTCAATCAGCCCCAGCATTTT
>NA|TRBD1|TRBV6-5|TRBJ2-2
CASRTGDTGELFF
TGTGCCAGCAGGACAGGGGACACCGGGGAGCTGTTTTTT
>NA|NA|TRBV3-1/TRBV3-2|TRBJ2-5
CASSVIPGLEETQYF
TGTGCCAGCAGCGTAATCCCGGGACTGGAAGAGACCCAGTACTTC
>few|NA|TRBV28|TRBJ1-1
CASSFLGSSSNTEAFF
TGTGCCAGCAGTTTTCTGGGGAGCAGCTCAAACACTGAAGCTTTCTTT
>few|TRBD1|TRBV3-1/TRBV3-2|TRBJ1-1
CASSLGTGGGNTEAFF
TGTGCCAGCAGCCTCGGGACAGGGGGCGGGAACACTGAAGCTTTCTTT
>NA|NA|TRBV11-2|TRBJ2-7
CASSLVDNYEQYF
TGTGCCAGCAGCTTAGTGGACAACTACGAGCAGTACTTC